The present T cell receptor (beta chain) was sequenced within a study of STAT5B mutations in CD4+ large granular lymphocyte leukemia. CDR1 is SQVTM and CDR2 is ANQGSEA in the germline V gene. The CDR3 covers 12 residues. With 3 bases removed from V and 0 bases from J, the gap between germline ends came to 4 bases. This table comes from immunoSEQ multiplex PCR, and its TCRdb copy is limited to in-frame clones, with some not included. In the table there are 4,500 to 6,000 clones, about 86% of which are singletons. This sequence joins TRBV29-1 and TRBJ2-3, with D unresolved. The clonotype originates from a man aged 35 to 55 with CD4+ T-cell large granular lymphocyte leukemia. The sample consisted of PBMCs. The chain's CDR3 is CSVDSSTDTQYF. The CDR3 coding sequence is TGCAGCGTTGACAGCAGCACAGATACGCAGTATTTT.